The 22 T cell receptor beta chains listed next were all sequenced from one sample in a study of blood T cell repertoires in COVID-19 (dated by TCRdb to the early 2020s). The method behind the library was the immunoSEQ multiplex PCR assay. TCRdb holds this immuneACCESS table with in-frame rearrangements only. Some clones are missing; in checked studies, unresolved V genes explain under half, and the rest has no known cause. The sample has fewer than 450,000 clones on record, roughly 87% of them singletons. Together, the top ten hold less than 0.75% of the sample. The sequencing sample was made of PBMCs or T cells enriched from blood (not recorded which). Receptor source: a man younger than 35 who had recovered from COVID-19.

The rearrangement joins TRBV19 to TRBJ1-5; a possible D gene is TRBD1 (5 bases). The CDR3 runs 19 residues. The germline CDR1 and CDR2 sequences are LNHDA and SQIVND (reference sequence). Trimming took 6 bases from V and 4 from J, leaving 28 bases between them. The CDR3 DNA sequence: TGTGCCAGTAGAGGATGGCCGGGTGAGGCAGGGTATGGGAATCAGCCCCAGCATTTT. The encoded protein is CASRGWPGEAGYGNQPQHF.

This chain connects TRBV6-4 to TRBJ1-5; a possible D gene is TRBD1 (5 bases). This CDR3 spans 14 amino acids. Germline V gives CDR1 MRHNA, CDR2 SNTAGT. Trimming took off 3 bases at V and 2 bases at J, with 8 bases between the two ends. CDR3 coding DNA: TGTGCCAGCAGTGAAGCGGGGGGCAATCAGCCCCAGCATTTT. Translating gives CASSEAGGNQPQHF.

The chain has TRBV7-9 and TRBJ1-1; D may be TRBD1 (6 bases). The CDR3 runs to 15 residues. The germline V gene encodes CDR1 SEHNR and CDR2 FQNEAQ (reference sequence). Trimming cost V 1 base and J 4 bases, with 13 bases left between them. Here the CDR3 reads CASSLEGGLGTEAFF. CDR3 in DNA: TGTGCCAGCAGCTTAGAGGGGGGGCTTGGCACTGAAGCTTTCTTT.

The chain recombines TRBV23-1 with TRBJ1-5, with D possibly TRBD1 on 5 matching bases. TRBV23-1 is an ORF, with its function uncertain. V was clipped by 3 bases and J by 0 bases, with 15 bases between them. This CDR3 region has 17 residues. The CDR3 protein is CASSHSEDKYSNQPQHF. In nucleotides, the CDR3 is TGCGCCAGCAGTCATTCCGAGGACAAATATAGCAATCAGCCCCAGCATTTT.

This clone occurred once. This sequence joins TRBV19 and TRBJ1-5, with D possibly TRBD1 on 5 matching bases. The germline CDR1 and CDR2 sequences are LNHDA and SQIVND (reference sequence). The ends were cut back, 5 bases at V and 3 bases at J, with 14 bases in the middle. This CDR3 spans 15 amino acids. The CDR3 here is CASSHLDSNNQPQHF. In nucleotides, the CDR3 is TGTGCCAGTAGTCATCTAGACAGTAACAATCAGCCCCAGCATTTT.

The chain couples TRBV3-1 (or the pseudogene TRBV3-2) to TRBJ1-6; possibly TRBD1 for D (5 bases). CDR3 length equals 17 residues. Germline loops: CDR1 LGHDT, CDR2 YNNKEL (reference sequence). V was shortened by 4 bases and J by 11 bases, with 24 bases between the two germline ends. The CDR3 region is CASSPTDITGSVAPLHF. The CDR3 coding sequence is TGTGCCAGCAGCCCCACGGACATAACTGGGTCCGTCGCACCCCTCCACTTT.

The chain is built from TRBV11-3 and TRBJ1-6; TRBD1 aligns across 7 bases. CDR3 length: 15 residues. The V and J ends lost 5 bases and 8 bases, in that order; junction bases with no gene match: 9. CDR1 is SGHNT, CDR2 YENEEA, per germline. The CDR3: CASSIGGQGDSPLHF. DNA of the CDR3: TGTGCCAGCAGCATTGGCGGGCAGGGGGATTCACCCCTCCACTTT.

The J gene is TRBJ1-3, the V gene TRBV27, with 8 bases fitting TRBD1. In germline, CDR1 is MNHEY, CDR2 SMNVEV (reference sequence). This CDR3 comprises 15 residues. V lost 6 bases and J lost 3; bases outside the gene matches: 7. The chain's CDR3 is CASSPGQGFGNTIYF. The DNA of the CDR3 is TGTGCCAGCAGCCCCGGACAGGGCTTTGGAAACACCATATATTTT.

V gene TRBV9 combines with J gene TRBJ2-1, with a tentative D call TRBD1 (7 bases). This CDR3 contains 20 residues. V was shortened by 3 bases and J by 1 base, with 26 bases between the two germline ends. Germline V gives CDR1 SGDLS, CDR2 YYNGEE. CDR3 sequence (DNA): TGTGCCAGCAGCGCCGGAACCAGGGGGGTAGCGCCATTTTCCTACAATGAGCAGTTCTTC. Translation: CASSAGTRGVAPFSYNEQFF.

V is TRBV14 and J is TRBJ1-6; D not certain. CDR1 and CDR2 (germline): SGHDN, FVKESK. The V and J ends lost 1 base and 3 bases respectively, with 4 bases between them. The CDR3 is made up of 14 amino acids. In nucleotides, the CDR3 is TGTGCCAGCAGCCAAGCAGGCTATAATTCACCCCTCCACTTT. This translates into CASSQAGYNSPLHF.

V is TRBV2 and J is TRBJ1-1; no clear D gene. The germline CDR1 and CDR2 sequences are SNHLY and FYNNEI. The CDR3 is 12 amino acids. Trimming removed 8 bases from V and 1 base from J, with 8 bases in between. The chain's CDR3 is CASDGRNTEAFF. The DNA of the CDR3 is TGTGCCAGCGATGGGAGGAACACTGAAGCTTTCTTT.

With regard to this clone: This is likely a read error, given that the CDR3 carries no conserved phenylalanine or tryptophan at its end. The chain combines TRBV11-2 with TRBJ1-2; possible D gene TRBD1, 6 bases. The CDR3 has 14 amino acids. Trimming took off 5 bases at V and 4 bases at J, with 14 bases between the two ends. Germline loops: CDR1 SGHAT, CDR2 FQNNGV. CDR3 bases: TGTGCCAGCAGCGCGGACAGAGCCTCCTATGGCTACACCTCC. It encodes CASSADRASYGYTS.

J is TRBJ2-2 and V is TRBV19, with TRBD2 matching 7 bases. V lost 5 bases to trimming and J lost 7 bases; unmatched junction nucleotides: 13. Germline V gene data show CDR1 as LNHDA and CDR2 as SQIVND (reference sequence). CDR3 size: 16 residues. For the CDR3, the DNA is TGTGCCAGTAGTTCCCTGGGCAGCCGCGGGGGCGGGGAGCTGTTTTTT. Its protein product is CASSSLGSRGGGELFF.

The chain is built from TRBV7-3 and TRBJ1-2; no firm D call. The length of the CDR3 is 14 residues. CDR1 and CDR2 (germline): SGHTA, FQGTGA. V lost 5 bases, J lost 7 bases, and 17 bases lay in between. CDR3 DNA sequence: TGTGCCAGCAGCCTGACTCCCGGTACGGGTGGCTACACCTTC. Translation: CASSLTPGTGGYTF. Combining the CDR3 with reference TRBV7-3 and TRBJ1-2 gives the whole variable domain GAGVSQTPSNKVTEKGKYVELRCDPISGHTALYWYRQSLGQGPEFLIYFQGTGAADDSGLPNDRFFAVRPEGSVSTLKIQRTERGDSAVYLCASSLTPGTGGYTFGSGTRLTVV.

CDR3 region: CASRRGAQGLSNEQFF. The CDR3 DNA reads TGCGCCAGCAGACGGGGAGCACAGGGATTGAGCAATGAGCAGTTCTTC. V is TRBV5-1 and J is TRBJ2-1; perhaps TRBD1 as D (6 bases). Germline V lookup: CDR1 SGHRS, CDR2 YFSETQ. This CDR3 contains 16 residues. Trimming pared 5 bases from V and 6 bases from J, leaving 21 bases between. Complete variable domain (other parts from reference TRBV5-1 and TRBJ2-1): KAGVTQTPRYLIKTRGQQVTLSCSPISGHRSVSWYQQTPGQGLQFLFEYFSETQRNKGNFPGRFSGRQFSNSRSEMNVSTLELGDSALYLCASRRGAQGLSNEQFFGPGTRLTVL.

The chain uses TRBV7-6 and TRBJ1-2, with D perhaps matching TRBD1 (5 bases). With 5 bases removed from V and 8 bases from J, the gap between germline ends came to 9 bases. The germline gives CDR1 SGHVS, CDR2 FNYEAQ. The CDR3 covers 11 residues. CDR3: CASSHDRGYTF. The CDR3 DNA is TGTGCCAGCAGCCATGACAGAGGCTACACCTTC. Combining the CDR3 with reference TRBV7-6 and TRBJ1-2 gives the whole variable domain GAGVSQSPRYKVTKRGQDVALRCDPISGHVSLYWYRQALGQGPEFLTYFNYEAQQDKSGLPNDRFSAERPEGSISTLTIQRTEQRDSAMYRCASSHDRGYTFGSGTRLTVV.

The chain links TRBV5-1 to TRBJ2-3; a possible D gene is TRBD2 (5 bases). The germline V gene encodes CDR1 SGHRS and CDR2 YFSETQ. The CDR3 runs to 13 residues. The V gene lost 2 bases and the J gene lost 5 bases, with 9 bases spanning the gap. This CDR3 reads CASSFGVGDTQYF. DNA for the CDR3: TGCGCCAGCAGCTTCGGGGTAGGAGATACGCAGTATTTT.

This rearrangement joins TRBV6-5 to TRBJ1-5; no reliable D call. The CDR3 loop spans 14 amino acids. Per germline, CDR1 MNHEY and CDR2 SVGAGI. Trimming shortened V by 6 bases and J by 3 bases, and 12 bases separated the two germline ends. The CDR3 is CASRREGANQPQHF. DNA for the CDR3: TGTGCCAGCAGGAGAGAGGGTGCCAATCAGCCCCAGCATTTT.

V is TRBV5-4 and J is TRBJ1-6; no reliable D call. V lost 4 bases to trimming and J lost 2 bases, with 10 bases between them. Germline CDR1 is SGHNT and CDR2 is YYREEE (reference sequence). CDR3 length: 15 amino acids. The chain's CDR3 is CASSAPGTYNSPLHF. The CDR3, as DNA: TGTGCCAGCAGCGCACCGGGAACCTATAATTCACCCCTCCACTTT.

The chain couples TRBV19 to TRBJ1-4; D gene uncertain. The V gene lost 7 bases and the J gene lost 0 bases, with 9 bases spanning the gap. Germline V CDR1 and CDR2: LNHDA, SQIVND (reference sequence). The CDR3 covers 14 residues. DNA for the CDR3: TGTGCCAGTATGGAGAGAGCAACTAATGAAAAACTGTTTTTT. Protein: CASMERATNEKLFF.

V gene TRBV5-4 combines with J gene TRBJ1-6; a weak D match, TRBD1 (5 bases). V lost 4 bases and J lost 9, with 20 bases in between. The germline V gene has CDR1 SGHNT and CDR2 YYREEE (reference sequence). The CDR3 loop spans 16 amino acids. Written as DNA, the CDR3 is TGTGCCAGCAGCCTGTGGAGGGGACCAGAGGCTTCACCCCTCCACTTT. As protein: CASSLWRGPEASPLHF.

As regards this clone: Germline is not matched at one junction end, which may reflect a read error. This chain uses TRBV15 with TRBJ2-1, with TRBD2 matching 9 bases. Germline loops: CDR1 LNHNV, CDR2 YYDKDF (reference sequence). The CDR3 consists of 12 residues. Here the CDR3 reads CATSRGGTSTIF. CDR3 sequence (DNA): TGTGCCACCAGCAGAGGGGGGACTAGCACGATCTTC.